These T cell receptor beta chains were read from a single sample in a study of cytomegalovirus exposure and HLA in healthy donors. Generated by immunoSEQ multiplex PCR, the TCRdb table keeps only in-frame clones and is missing some. The sample records about 130,000 clones, around 81% being singletons. The sample consisted of PBMCs. These receptor sequences come from a female donor in good health and CMV-seronegative. CDR3s include the opening cysteine and the closing phenylalanine or tryptophan. Each record gives: J gene, V gene, D gene, clone size, CDR3 DNA, CDR3 protein. The D gene is left open where the match is weak. Where a row states a size, it is once, few, many or the class of an expanded clone; other rows omit it.

TRBJ1-4 TRBV6-5 - once TGTGCCAGCACCCGGGCAGGAGGTGAAAAACTGTTTTTT CASTRAGGEKLFF
TRBJ2-1 TRBV28 TRBD1 few TGTGCCAGCAGTTTATGGGGACAGGGGGCCTACAATGAGCAGTTCTTC CASSLWGQGAYNEQFF
TRBJ1-1 TRBV6-1 TRBD1 once TGTGCCAGCAGTGATTTGCAGGGGGTGAACACTGAAGCTTTCTTT CASSDLQGVNTEAFF
TRBJ2-7 TRBV27 - few TGTGCCAGCTGCTTCTCCGGCGGTACCTACGAGCAGTACTTC CASCFSGGTYEQYF
TRBJ1-2 TRBV11-2 - once TGTGCCAGCAGCCAAAGGAATGAGGGTGGCTACACCTTC CASSQRNEGGYTF
TRBJ2-6 TRBV28 - - TGTGCCAGCGTCTTGGGGGGAGGTGGGGCCAACGTCCTGACTTTC CASVLGGGGANVLTF
TRBJ1-5 TRBV4-1 TRBD1 - TGCGCCAGCAGCCCAGGGACAGGGGGCCCCAATCAGCCCCAGCATTTT CASSPGTGGPNQPQHF
TRBJ1-3 TRBV15 - - TGTGCCACCAGGACAGGTATCTCTGGAAACACCATATATTTT CATRTGISGNTIYF
TRBJ1-6 TRBV6-6 - once TGTGCCAGCAGTTACGCGGACAGCTATAATTCACCCCTCCACTTT CASSYADSYNSPLHF
TRBJ1-2 TRBV4-1 - - TGCGCCAGCAGCTCACAGAACTATGGCTACACCTTC CASSSQNYGYTF
TRBJ1-2 TRBV5-6 TRBD1 - TGTGCCAGCAGCTTGGGACAGGGGAACTATGGCTACACCTTC CASSLGQGNYGYTF
TRBJ2-7 TRBV10-3 TRBD1 - TGTGCCATCAGTGACCTGGGACAGGGGGCCTACGAGCAGTACTTC CAISDLGQGAYEQYF
TRBJ1-1 TRBV9 - few TGTGCCAGCAGCCCAGGTTTGAACACTGAAGCTTTCTTT CASSPGLNTEAFF
TRBJ2-5 TRBV5-6 TRBD2 - TGCGCCACCTCCGGGACTAGGGAAGAGACCCAGTACTTC CATSGTREETQYF
TRBJ2-1 TRBV6-5 TRBD2 - TGTGCCAGCAGCCAACTAGCGGGAGGGCCAGATGAGCAGTTCTTC CASSQLAGGPDEQFF
TRBJ2-1 TRBV5-4 TRBD2 - TGTGCCAGCAGCTCCCTACTAGCGGGAGGACAGTTCTTC CASSSLLAGGQFF
TRBJ2-1 TRBV11-3 - - TGTGCCAGCAGCTTAGAGAGGTACAATGAGCAGTTCTTC CASSLERYNEQFF
TRBJ2-4 TRBV12-5 TRBD2 - TGTGCTAGTGGTTTGACTAGCGGGGGTTTATTAAGGTCCAAAAACATTCAGTACTTC CASGLTSGGLLRSKNIQYF
TRBJ1-2 TRBV2 - - TGTGCCAGCAGTGAAGAGGTAGGAGACTATGGCTACACCTTC CASSEEVGDYGYTF
TRBJ1-4 TRBV30 - - TGTGCCTGGAAGCATAATGAAAAACTGTTTTTT CAWKHNEKLFF
TRBJ2-6 TRBV7-9 - - TGTGCCAGCAGGATCCGCAAAGACAGGTCGGCTGGGGCCAACGTCCTGACTTTC CASRIRKDRSAGANVLTF
TRBJ2-1 TRBV9 TRBD2 once TGTGCCAGCAGCGTAGGGCGGGAGAGTTTCAATGAGCAGTTCTTC CASSVGRESFNEQFF
TRBJ2-2 TRBV5-4 TRBD1 few TGTGCCAGCAGCTTAGGGACAGGGGGAGATGGGGAGCTGTTTTTT CASSLGTGGDGELFF
TRBJ2-1 TRBV18 TRBD1 - TGTGCCAGCTCACCTAACAGGGGCCAGCGGAACAATGAGCAGTTCTTC CASSPNRGQRNNEQFF
TRBJ2-3 TRBV2 TRBD2 - TGTGCCAGCCAAGCGGGAGGGCCGGGAGCAGATACGCAGTATTTT CASQAGGPGADTQYF
TRBJ2-7 TRBV27 TRBD2 - TGTGCCAGCAGTTTAGCGGGACTAGTGCCCTCCTACGAGCAGTACTTC CASSLAGLVPSYEQYF